This TCR beta chain emerged from a study of blood T cell repertoires in COVID-19. Study-wide background: Italy, Spain and the United States were the sources of the convalescent and acute COVID-19 samples.

Germline V gene lookup returns CDR1 SGHNT and CDR2 YENEEA. There are 12 residues in the CDR3. V was shortened by 5 bases and J by 8 bases, with 10 bases between the two germline ends. Original handling: The authors estimated nucleated cell counts from reference gene primer amplification. The table came from immunoSEQ multiplex PCR; TCRdb's copy has only in-frame clones and leaves some out. D and trimming were read from the DNA, whereas the V and J calls and clone size are those reported in that table. The repertoire holds 100,000 to 150,000 clones, roughly four fifths seen once, with about 18% in the top ten.

The sequencing input was peripheral blood. The sequence came from a man aged 30 to 45 with COVID-19, enrolled during active disease. This chain connects TRBV11-3 to TRBJ2-1; no clear D gene. This CDR3 reads CASSPTFDEQFF. In DNA form, the CDR3 reads TGTGCCAGCAGCCCGACTTTTGATGAGCAGTTCTTC.